This T cell receptor (beta chain) stems from a study of human T cells and chemical hapten exposure (dated by TCRdb to the early 2020s). Some background on the complete study: Libraries were pooled for sequencing, and per-sample TCR yields varied mainly because of small differences in library volumes within the pool. Both TCR alpha and TCR beta chains were sequenced from each blood RNA sample. Peripheral blood TCR repertoire changes were tracked in vivo in alopecia patients during primary and secondary sensitization to the hapten diphenylcyclopropenone (DPC). Study-wide conclusions, independent of this receptor: Repeated subsampling changed both the strength of the expansion versus patch-test correlation and the threshold at which the correlation became significant. DPC sensitization did not change the number of TCRs with a frequency above 1 in 1000, and there was no evidence of changes in global repertoire structure.

V lost 6 bases and J lost 5 bases, and the count of bases not matched to a germline gene is 6. The germline V gene provides CDR1 KGHSH and CDR2 LQKENI. Inclusive of the bounding cysteine and phenylalanine, the CDR3 is 14 residues long. The sequence is cut down to CDR3 DNA, 42 bases in frame from base 1. The method behind the library was RACE. TCRdb names NextSeq 500 as the instrument used. Library preparation attached unique molecular identifiers to individual cDNA molecules for quantitative, reproducible TCR counting. The paper's data handling went like this. The median number of TCRs per sample was approximately 96,000, ranging from about 20,000 to 700,000. V, J and CDR3 annotation of the TCR reads was performed with the Decombinator software suite. For the PS versus PT1 abundance plots, all samples were subsampled to the same number of TCRs (28,000). TCRs were defined as expanded if absent before sensitization and observed at least eight times at the 2-week time point. TCRdb took the public reads, trimmed them with fastp at Q25, ran MiXCR for clone calling and kept in-frame beta chains. Each CDR3 protein appears once, grouped with its most common genes and DNA. These V and J calls rely on TCRdb rather than the paper's analysis. Present in this sample are roughly 130,000 distinct CDR3 sequences, approximately 9.5% of which were seen just once. The top ten clones comprise 1.5% to 2% of the sample.

Many counts were recorded for this clonotype. This receptor's antigen is unknown. No base quality information exists; no much larger clone differs at one position. The time point label on this specimen signifies: healthy volunteer bleed at 2 weeks. Total RNA was extracted from unfractionated whole blood that had been collected in Tempus Blood RNA tubes. Four or five healthy volunteers were used as TCR sequencing controls and were bled at day 0, 2 weeks and 6 weeks. The source is a male donor in good health. Some clones in this sample may be carry-over from other donors' samples. The sequenced material came from whole blood. The sequence links TRBV18 to TRBJ2-1, with 8 junctional bases fitting TRBD1. The CDR3 in this case is CASSGQGTDNEQFF. The sequence in DNA is TGTGCCAGCTCTGGACAGGGAACCGACAATGAGCAGTTCTTC.